Presented here are 11 T cell receptor beta chains from one specimen sequenced in a study of monozygotic twins with inflammatory bowel disease. TCRdb reprocessed the 5' RACE reads, keeping one entry per CDR3 protein, no DNA. The listing contains some 450,000 distinct CDR3 sequences. Sequenced material: blood. Receptors originate from a human donor with ulcerative colitis or Crohn's disease, or a healthy co-twin of an affected twin (not recorded which).

The chain couples TRBV7-3 to TRBJ1-6; TCRdb's D gene call, TRBD1, goes unchecked for lack of DNA. The CDR3 totals 14 residues. The germline V gene has CDR1 SGHTA and CDR2 FQGTGA. CDR3 protein: CASSQQGSGSPLHF.

The chain couples TRBV6-1 to TRBJ2-1; without DNA, the TCRdb call of TRBD2 cannot be checked. The CDR3 has 15 residues. Per the germline V gene, CDR1 is MNHNS and CDR2 is SASEGT. This chain's CDR3 is CASRASGGIDNEQFF.

The V and J genes are TRBV19 and TRBJ1-1; TCRdb names TRBD1, which stays unverified in the absence of DNA. Germline lookup yields CDR1 LNHDA and CDR2 SQIVND (reference sequence). This CDR3 has 15 amino acids. The CDR3 reads CASSHQTGLNTEAFF.

The rearrangement links TRBV2 to TRBJ2-6. CDR1 is SNHLY, CDR2 FYNNEI, per germline. The CDR3 spans 13 residues. Here the CDR3 reads CASQSSGANVLTF.

The genes are TRBV5-1 and TRBJ2-5; the TRBD2 assignment by TCRdb is unverifiable without DNA. The CDR3 contains 17 residues. Germline lookup yields CDR1 SGHRS and CDR2 YFSETQ. Here the CDR3 reads CASSPPGTSGNQETQYF. The whole variable domain, remainder taken from reference TRBV5-1 and TRBJ2-5, is KAGVTQTPRYLIKTRGQQVTLSCSPISGHRSVSWYQQTPGQGLQFLFEYFSETQRNKGNFPGRFSGRQFSNSRSEMNVSTLELGDSALYLCASSPPGTSGNQETQYFGPGTRLLVL.

The genes are TRBV18 and TRBJ2-7; TCRdb selects TRBD2, and the lack of DNA leaves this call unchecked. This CDR3 has 14 amino acids. Germline V lookup: CDR1 KGHSH, CDR2 LQKENI. This chain's CDR3 is CASSPPRAGREQYF.

The rearrangement uses TRBV25-1 and TRBJ2-7; absent DNA, TCRdb's TRBD2 call cannot be checked. The germline V gene has CDR1 MGHDK and CDR2 SYGVNS. The CDR3 totals 15 residues. Here the CDR3 reads CASSVVTSGSYEQYF.

The genes are TRBV4-2 and TRBJ2-2; TCRdb lists TRBD1, though no DNA is available to test this call. Per the germline V gene, CDR1 is LGHNA and CDR2 is YNFKEQ. The length of the CDR3 is 18 residues. Here the CDR3 reads CASSPRPRDPSYTGELFF.

The V and J genes are TRBV12-3 or TRBV12-4 and TRBJ1-6; the D gene TCRdb calls, TRBD1, cannot be checked with no DNA. This CDR3 is built from 15 residues. The chain's CDR3 is CASSSVRDSNSPLHF.

The rearrangement links TRBV12-3 or TRBV12-4 to TRBJ2-2. This CDR3 is built from 12 residues. The CDR3 reads CASSLGAGELFF.

The gene calls are TRBV5-1 and TRBJ2-2. The CDR3 covers 13 residues. The germline V gene has CDR1 SGHRS and CDR2 YFSETQ. The CDR3 is CASSSAVTGELFF.